This T cell receptor beta chain was retrieved from a study of blood T cell repertoires in COVID-19. Study information: Sources were T cells, B-cell-depleted T cells, or PBMCs; the material itself was cDNA or gDNA.

CDR3 length equals 17 residues. A Seattle source enrolled patients during active infection and followed them longitudinally. In the authors' methods: Counts of nucleated cells, estimated from reference gene primer amplification, were obtained. Sequencing used immunoSEQ multiplex PCR; TCRdb keeps in-frame clones, though not all of them. The D gene and trimming were derived from the DNA, and the V and J assignments and clone size from that table. The data hold over 200,000 clones, with under 90% observed a single time. The clonotype was recovered from a woman at least 80 years old with COVID-19, enrolled during active disease. The sample consisted of peripheral blood. The V call is TRBV12-2, the J call TRBJ2-7; the D segment call TRBD2 is taken from the table without a DNA check. TRBV12-2 corresponds to a pseudogene. CDR3 loop: CASRLETGSGGTYEQYF. The CDR3 bases are TGTGCAAGTCGCTTGGAGACGGGGAGCGGGGGGACCTACGAGCAGTACTTC.